The 25 T cell receptor beta chains below were found in one sample sequenced in a study of T-cell reconstitution after alpha-beta-depleted transplantation in children. The TCRbeta library incorporated unique molecular identifiers. MiXCR was run by TCRdb on the PCR reads, yielding one entry per CDR3 protein. Of around 500,000 distinct CDR3 sequences detected, about an eighth appear once; the ten largest clones hold around 5.8%. Sequenced here: PBMCs from the stem cell graft donor, sampled from the stem cell graft. The receptors were gathered from a human donor who donated a stem cell graft to a child with combined immunodeficiency.

V and J are TRBV11-2 and TRBJ2-1; a weak D match, TRBD1 (6 bases). V was pared by 3 bases and J by 8 bases, with 8 bases between. This CDR3 has 12 residues. In germline, CDR1 is SGHAT, CDR2 FQNNGV. The CDR3 is CASSFWGHEQFF. The CDR3 region has the DNA TGTGCCAGCAGCTTTTGGGGGCATGAGCAGTTCTTC.

The table lists this clonotype with many counts. This chain links TRBV12-3 or TRBV12-4 with TRBJ1-5; D gene uncertain. This CDR3 comprises 14 residues. V was shortened by 5 bases and J by 0 bases, with 8 bases between the two germline ends. The CDR3 DNA reads TGTGCCAGCAGTGCCGGGCATAGCAATCAGCCCCAGCATTTT. Translating gives CASSAGHSNQPQHF.

This clonotype was counted many times. The chain combines TRBV5-6 with TRBJ1-5; D is possibly TRBD1 (5 bases). The CDR3 is 17 residues long. Germline loops: CDR1 SGHDT, CDR2 YYEEEE. V was cut by 0 bases and J by 3 bases, with 16 bases left in between. The CDR3 nucleotides are TGTGCCAGCAGCTTGGATGTGGGGGAAGGGCTCAATCAGCCCCAGCATTTT. This gives the protein CASSLDVGEGLNQPQHF.

Many counts were recorded for this clonotype. The gene calls are TRBV7-9 and TRBJ2-1; D perhaps matches TRBD2 (6 bases). V was clipped by 7 bases and J by 3 bases, with 16 bases between them. The germline V gene encodes CDR1 SEHNR and CDR2 FQNEAQ (reference sequence). The CDR3 loop spans 15 amino acids. The CDR3, as DNA: TGTGCCAGCACCCAAGCGGGCGGAAACTACAATGAGCAGTTCTTC. Amino acid sequence: CASTQAGGNYNEQFF.

This chain joins TRBV9 and TRBJ2-2; the match to TRBD2 covers 13 bases. The trim removed 4 bases at V and 3 bases at J, leaving 6 bases unmatched. The V gene's germline CDR1 is SGDLS and CDR2 YYNGEE. This CDR3 region has 17 residues. This chain's CDR3 is CASSLPGLAGYTGELFF. CDR3 coding DNA: TGTGCCAGCAGCTTACCGGGACTAGCGGGATACACCGGGGAGCTGTTTTTT.

This clonotype was seen a few times. CDR3 nucleotides: TGTGCCAGCAGCCTAGCGGGAAGGCCGTTGGGGGAGCTGTTTTTT. Translating it yields CASSLAGRPLGELFF. This rearrangement joins TRBV12-3 or TRBV12-4 to TRBJ2-2, with 9 bases lining up with TRBD2. V was pared by 6 bases and J by 8 bases, with 10 bases of the junction left unmatched. This CDR3 contains 15 residues.

The chain joins TRBV6-5 to TRBJ2-7; 8 bases map to TRBD1. The CDR3 runs to 15 residues. Germline CDR1 reads MNHEY; CDR2 reads SVGAGI. The V gene end was trimmed by 2 bases and the J gene end by 9 bases; junction bases not matched to a gene: 12. In nucleotides, the CDR3 is TGTGCCAGCAGTTACATTGACAGGGGTCCCTGGGGGCAGTACTTC. Its translation: CASSYIDRGPWGQYF.

This clonotype was seen once. J is TRBJ2-7 and V is TRBV5-6; 9 bases match TRBD1. CDR1 and CDR2 from the germline V gene are SGHDT and YYEEEE. The ends lost 4 bases at V and 5 bases at J; junction bases unmatched: 10. CDR3 size: 15 residues. The CDR3 here is CASSRDRAGVDEQYF. In DNA form, the CDR3 reads TGTGCCAGCAGCAGGGACAGGGCGGGGGTGGACGAGCAGTACTTC.

This clonotype was seen only a few times. The rearrangement uses TRBV12-3 or TRBV12-4 and TRBJ2-1; possibly TRBD2 for D (6 bases). The CDR3 is 19 residues long. The V gene lost 3 bases and the J gene lost 5 bases, with 26 bases spanning the gap. The CDR3 protein is CASSLDSLFVAEKNNEQFF. In nucleotides, the CDR3 is TGTGCCAGCAGTTTGGACTCACTCTTCGTAGCGGAGAAAAACAATGAGCAGTTCTTC.

This clonotype has a handful of counts. The chain combines TRBV5-1 with TRBJ2-1, with TRBD1 matching over 8 bases. The CDR3 is 15 residues long. V shed 4 bases and J 4 bases; nucleotides not matched to a gene: 7. Per the germline V gene, CDR1 is SGHRS and CDR2 is YFSETQ. CDR3 sequence reads: CASSPGQGRYNEQFF. The DNA for the CDR3 is TGCGCCAGCAGCCCAGGACAGGGCCGATACAATGAGCAGTTCTTC. Supplemented by reference TRBV5-1 and TRBJ2-1, the full variable domain reads KAGVTQTPRYLIKTRGQQVTLSCSPISGHRSVSWYQQTPGQGLQFLFEYFSETQRNKGNFPGRFSGRQFSNSRSEMNVSTLELGDSALYLCASSPGQGRYNEQFFGPGTRLTVL.

This clonotype was seen at least ten times. The chain employs TRBV7-2 and TRBJ2-7, with 9 positions matching TRBD2. The CDR3 consists of 14 residues. CDR1 SGHTA and CDR2 FQGNSA come from the germline V gene. The J segment lost 6 bases and the V segment lost 4 bases, leaving 7 bases of the junction unmatched. The CDR3 is CASSSGTSLSEQYF. In nucleotides, the CDR3 is TGTGCCAGCAGCTCCGGGACTAGCCTAAGCGAGCAGTACTTC.

This clonotype was picked up many times. The chain is built from TRBV27 and TRBJ2-5; 8 positions agree with TRBD2. Trimming took 6 bases from V and 4 from J; bases not matched to a gene: 10. The CDR3 runs to 15 residues. Germline V lookup: CDR1 MNHEY, CDR2 SMNVEV (reference sequence). Here the CDR3 reads CASRREAGVAETQYF. The CDR3 coding sequence is TGTGCCAGCAGGAGGGAAGCGGGAGTAGCAGAGACCCAGTACTTC.

This clonotype has a handful of counts. The chain links TRBV7-8 to TRBJ1-5; 7 positions agree with TRBD1. Trimming at V came to 5 bases and at J to 4 bases, leaving 11 bases not matched to a gene. Per germline, CDR1 SGHVS and CDR2 FQNEAQ. This CDR3 has 16 amino acids. The CDR3 sequence: CASSPRTGGLNQPQHF. In DNA, the CDR3 is TGTGCCAGCAGCCCCAGGACAGGAGGCCTAAATCAGCCCCAGCATTTT. Based on the CDR3 plus reference TRBV7-8 and TRBJ1-5, the full variable domain is GAGVSQSPRYKVAKRGQDVALRCDPISGHVSLFWYQQALGQGPEFLTYFQNEAQLDKSGLPSDRFFAERPEGSVSTLKIQRTQQEDSAVYLCASSPRTGGLNQPQHFGDGTRLSIL.

The rearrangement links TRBV5-1 to TRBJ2-7, with a possible D match to TRBD1 (6 bases). The CDR3 consists of 13 residues. Germline V gene data show CDR1 as SGHRS and CDR2 as YFSETQ. V was cut by 5 bases and J by 5 bases, with 14 bases left in between. In nucleotides, the CDR3 is TGCGCCAGCAGGCCACAGGGATTGGACGAGCAGTACTTC. Translating it yields CASRPQGLDEQYF. Combining the CDR3 with reference TRBV5-1 and TRBJ2-7 gives the whole variable domain KAGVTQTPRYLIKTRGQQVTLSCSPISGHRSVSWYQQTPGQGLQFLFEYFSETQRNKGNFPGRFSGRQFSNSRSEMNVSTLELGDSALYLCASRPQGLDEQYFGPGTRLTVT.

This clonotype has more than one count but fewer than ten. This chain joins TRBV7-2 and TRBJ2-3; D not certain. The CDR3 contains 14 residues. CDR1 is SGHTA and CDR2 is FQGNSA in the germline V gene. V gave up 3 bases and J gave up 2 bases, with 9 bases separating them. The chain's CDR3 is CASSFSYLTDTQYF. CDR3 in DNA: TGTGCCAGCAGCTTTAGTTATCTCACAGATACGCAGTATTTT.

CDR3 DNA: TGTGCCACCAGCAGAGAAAGGGGGGTGGTGATCACAGATACGCAGTATTTT. Translated, it gives CATSRERGVVITDTQYF. V gene TRBV15 combines with J gene TRBJ2-3, with D possibly being TRBD1 or TRBD2 (6 bases each). Germline-derived CDR1 and CDR2 are LNHNV and YYDKDF (reference sequence). The CDR3 spans 17 residues. Trimming cost V 0 bases and J 2 bases, with 15 bases left between them.

The chain couples TRBV24-1 to TRBJ1-5, with TRBD1 matching 9 bases. The CDR3 is made up of 16 amino acids. Trimming at V came to 5 bases and at J to 5 bases, leaving 9 bases not matched to a gene. Looked up from germline, CDR1 is KGHDR and CDR2 is SFDVKD. CDR3 sequence reads: CATSARGQGQHQPQHF. CDR3 in DNA: TGTGCCACCAGTGCCAGGGGACAGGGACAACATCAGCCCCAGCATTTT.

Notes on this clonotype: A much larger clone is a single base away; this may be a read error. The genes are TRBV24-1 and TRBJ2-1, with D possibly TRBD2 on 6 matching bases. This CDR3 region has 17 residues. The germline V gene encodes CDR1 KGHDR and CDR2 SFDVKD. The CDR3 nucleotides are TGTGCCATCAGTGACTCCCTAGCGACCACCTCCTACAATGAGCAGTTCTTC. Protein product: CAISDSLATTSYNEQFF.

Worth noting for this clonotype: A read error may be the cause here, since a much bigger clone is one base away. V and J are TRBV12-3 or TRBV12-4 and TRBJ2-7, with a tentative D call TRBD1 (5 bases). The CDR3 totals 14 residues. CDR3 sequence: CATSVYRWAYEQYF. The CDR3 DNA follows: TGTGCCACCAGTGTCTACAGGTGGGCCTACGAGCAGTACTTC.

This clonotype was observed many times. This chain links TRBV6-4 with TRBJ2-1; 9 bases match TRBD2. The CDR3 has 15 residues. Germline CDR1 and CDR2: MRHNA and SNTAGT. With V trimmed by 4 bases and J by 5 bases, 6 bases remained unmatched. CDR3 loop: CASSGYSGGNNEQFF. CDR3 bases: TGTGCCAGCAGTGGATATAGCGGGGGAAACAATGAGCAGTTCTTC.

This clonotype was recorded at least ten times. V usage is TRBV5-1 and J usage is TRBJ2-1; 10 bases match TRBD1. The CDR3 length is 13 residues. The trim removed 5 bases at V and 8 bases at J, leaving 4 bases unmatched. The germline CDR1 and CDR2 sequences are SGHRS and YFSETQ. CDR3 amino acids: CASSPTGGDEQFF. CDR3 coding DNA: TGCGCCAGCAGTCCGACAGGGGGCGATGAGCAGTTCTTC.

This clonotype was counted a few times. The gene calls are TRBV12-3 or TRBV12-4 and TRBJ2-3; 8 bases map to TRBD2. The CDR3 loop spans 14 amino acids. Germline trimming cut 6 bases from V and 5 bases from J; bases unmatched to any gene: 7. The CDR3, as DNA: TGTGCCAGCAGACAAGCGGGAGTTCGAGATACGCAGTATTTT. Translated: CASRQAGVRDTQYF.

The chain links TRBV6-2 or TRBV6-3 to TRBJ2-7, with D maybe TRBD1 (5 bases). The germline V and J ends were trimmed by 3 bases and 5 bases, with 11 bases remaining between them. The CDR3 extends over 13 amino acids. Germline assignment: CDR1 MNHEY and CDR2 SVGEGT. The CDR3 nucleotides are TGTGCCAGCAGTTATATGGGGCCCAACGAGCAGTACTTC. It codes for CASSYMGPNEQYF.

This clonotype was observed a handful of times. A read error may produce the germline difference seen at one junction end. This sequence joins TRBV14 and TRBJ2-1; perhaps D is TRBD1 or TRBD2 (5 bases each). The CDR3 totals 12 residues. Germline loops: CDR1 SGHDN, CDR2 FVKESK. CDR3 sequence reads: CASSRDTGASIF. CDR3 in DNA: TGTGCCAGCAGCCGAGACACCGGGGCGTCGATCTTC.

The gene calls are TRBV14 and TRBJ2-7, with no clear D. Trimming left V 1 base short and J 4 bases short, with 14 bases between. The CDR3 has 15 amino acids. CDR1 and CDR2 (germline): SGHDN, FVKESK. The CDR3 nucleotides are TGTGCCAGCAGCCAAGGGCACTACTTTGAGTACGAGCAGTACTTC. Protein product: CASSQGHYFEYEQYF.